These T cell receptor beta chains were read from a single sample in a study of PD-L1 blockade in urothelial cancer. This table comes from immunoSEQ multiplex PCR, and its TCRdb copy is limited to in-frame clones, with some not included. Of approximately 32,000 clones listed, around 80% are singletons. The material sequenced was PBMCs, taken around atezolizumab (anti-PD-L1) treatment. The receptor set was obtained from a man in his fifties or sixties with urothelial cancer. CDR3s leave out the opening cysteine and the closing phenylalanine or tryptophan. Clone size is shown for a subset of rows, as once, few, many or a class of expanded clone.

>TRBJ2-4|NA|TRBV7-9
ASSQEGGGTKNIQY
>TRBJ2-3|few|TRBV1
TSTPRIRRADTQY
>TRBJ2-3|NA|TRBV7-9
ASSQLAGGITDTQY
>TRBJ1-4|NA|TRBV7-9
ASSLVAGSNEKLF
>TRBJ2-1|NA|TRBV10-1
ASSELRGGVTNNEQF
>TRBJ2-7|NA|TRBV6-1
ASSATSRNSYEQY
>TRBJ2-3|NA|TRBV7-2
ASSLARMTSTDTQY
>TRBJ2-7|NA|TRBV19
ATSSLGGGLNEQY
>TRBJ2-2|NA|TRBV13
ASSLVPSGFGAGELF
>TRBJ2-1|once|TRBV6-4
ASSVKPEGADEQF
>TRBJ1-3|NA|TRBV19
ASSTPTGIGNTIY
>TRBJ2-7|NA|TRBV10-1
ASSKTSGSPYEQY
>TRBJ1-1|NA|TRBV15
ATSRDRPVWGLSTEAF
>TRBJ1-4|NA|TRBV6-1
ASSVRGEKLF
>TRBJ1-1|NA|TRBV5-1
ASSYDRVGTEAF
>TRBJ1-6|few|TRBV7-6
ASSFVRNSPLH
>TRBJ2-6|NA|TRBV10-3
AISDSGDSGANVLT
>TRBJ1-6|NA|TRBV4-2
ASSQGPGSSPLH
>TRBJ1-1|NA|TRBV12-5
ASGLVRGGNSEAF
>TRBJ1-1|NA|TRBV14
ASSQPGQIEAF
>TRBJ1-2|NA|TRBV11-2
ASSYTSPDRHLYGYT
>TRBJ1-6|NA|TRBV5-4
ASSLEQAWDSPLH
>TRBJ2-7|NA|TRBV15
ATSRDRSVSYEQY
>TRBJ2-3|few|TRBV19
ASSIAPLAGPPGGTQY
>TRBJ2-2|NA|TRBV9
ASGRDTGSYGELF
>TRBJ2-3|few|TRBV10-3
AISDGERGPTDTQY
>TRBJ2-5|NA|TRBV27
ASRGLAAKETQY
>TRBJ1-6|NA|TRBV15
ATSARTGAHSSPLH
>TRBJ1-4|NA|TRBV5-6
ASSFIGTRNEKLF
>TRBJ2-7|NA|TRBV10-3
AISESGGYTYEQY
>TRBJ1-4|NA|TRBV30
AWKSGRAEKLF
>TRBJ1-6|NA|TRBV2
ASSAAGQLNSPLH
>TRBJ2-3|NA|TRBV4-3
ASSQEPAGTTDTQY
>TRBJ2-1|NA|TRBV11-3
ASSLDGELAGGYNEQF
>TRBJ2-1|NA|TRBV5-4
ASSYIAGGPRNEQF
>TRBJ2-1|NA|TRBV11-3
ASSLASGEQF
>TRBJ1-5|NA|TRBV6-5
ASSRTGENQPQH
>TRBJ1-2|NA|TRBV7-2
ASSLVGQGVNYYGYT
>TRBJ1-2|NA|TRBV5-5
ASSLVDRGPPNYGYT
>TRBJ2-7|NA|TRBV6-1
ASSEAQQFYEQY
>TRBJ1-5|NA|TRBV19
ASSWRFGNQPQH
>TRBJ2-5|NA|TRBV30
AWGILGAWTQY
>TRBJ1-1|few|TRBV7-3
ASSPWIGSAAEAF
>TRBJ1-2|once|TRBV7-2
ASSRPGGDYGYT
>TRBJ2-1|NA|TRBV30
AWSVRRGQF
>TRBJ2-3|NA|TRBV6-1
ASSTRGGTDTQY
>TRBJ2-1|NA|TRBV19
ASLGLAGHNEQF